The entry below gives a single T cell receptor (beta chain) sequence along with its context. It has no known antigen specificity. There are no base qualities to consult, and no much larger clone falls within one base. This sample was taken from a study of blood T cells in healthy people across ages (dated by TCRdb to the mid-2010s). About the study as a whole: In model experiments, template switching captured about one uniquely barcoded TCR beta cDNA molecule for every two T cells. Donors of different ages were randomly distributed across sequencing lanes to avoid experimental bias. The study measured age-related changes in TCR beta repertoire diversity using deep sequencing normalized with unique cDNA molecular identifiers. For two donors (one aged 18 to 29 and one aged 80 or older), the study analyzed two additional independent replicas of 1 million unique cDNA reads from the same blood draw. Donors were grouped into four age groups: young (average about 15 years), middle-aged (39), aged (about 59) and long-lived (about 90).

For this chain, trimming is 6 bases at the V end and 5 bases at the J end, and the number of junction bases without a gene match is 7. Via the germline V gene, CDR1 is MNHNS and CDR2 SASEGT. Its CDR3 holds 14 amino acids, cysteine through phenylalanine. Only the CDR3 portion is preserved as DNA: 42 bases, with reading frame beginning at the first base. Overall results and qualifications from the work: Estimates of total diversity from one million sequenced T cells were regarded as lower bounds and underestimates. The long-lived group showed more naive CD4+ T cells, fewer expanded clones and increased TCR diversity than the aged group, suggesting age selection. Since profiling was done on bulk unsorted PBMCs, naive and antigen-experienced compartments could not be conclusively compared. Observed TCR beta diversity correlated strongly with the percentage of naive T cells measured by flow cytometry. As age increased, observed TCR beta diversity per million T cells dropped in a roughly linear way, and a significant reduction was already evident by age 40. Because donor CMV infection status was unknown, age-related changes in expanded clonotypes were potentially confounded.

Preparation of the library involved 5' RACE. Sequencing took place on an Illumina HiSeq 2500. A second roughly 7 to 11 cycle PCR used a sample-barcoded 5' primer and a J-beta primer mix. A template-switch 5' adaptor carrying 12 random nucleotides introduced a unique molecular identifier onto each TCR beta cDNA molecule. Each sample yielded at least 2.5 million CDR3-containing paired-end reads. First-strand cDNA synthesis was performed from all RNA using the Mint cDNA synthesis kit, with priming by a TRBC-specific oligonucleotide. Following uracil-DNA glycosylase treatment, all cDNA underwent a first 18-cycle PCR with the universal primers M1SS and BC2_uni_R. On the authors' methods: Each sample was normalized by randomly selecting 1 million high-quality reads, each carrying a distinct molecular identifier. Reads with shared molecular identifiers were discarded instead of being binned into consensus sequences. MiTCR, set to a Q25 quality threshold and the strictest error-elimination algorithm, was used for CDR3 identification, clonotype clustering and error correction. Lower-bound total TCR beta diversity was estimated with a nonparametric unseen species model using Euler transformation. TCRdb took the public reads, trimmed them with fastp at Q25, ran MiXCR for clone calling and kept in-frame beta chains. Rows merge per CDR3 protein into single entries with the most common DNA and genes. These V and J calls are TCRdb output, not the study's own analysis. The sample profile shows around 1.5 million distinct CDR3 sequences; 30% to 35% of them were found once. Jointly, the top ten make up about 11% of the sample.

Donors were roughly 40 systemically healthy Caucasian individuals from Russia aged roughly 6 to 90 years. Around 9.9 milliliters of peripheral blood were collected from each donor into EDTA-treated Vacutainer tubes. Ficoll-Paque density-gradient centrifugation was used to isolate PBMCs, with at least 6 million obtained per sample. Trizol reagent was used to extract total RNA from the PBMCs, yielding at least 5.5 micrograms per sample. The percentages of naive CD45RAhigh/CD27high T cells were determined by flow cytometry on a PBMC aliquot from every donor. This sequence originates from a woman younger than 45 in good health. The chain links TRBV6-1 with TRBJ2-5; 9 bases in between match TRBD2. The sample was blood. The CDR3 protein sequence reads: CASRGLALFETQYF. Here is the DNA: TGTGCCAGCAGGGGACTAGCCCTTTTTGAGACCCAGTACTTC.